The present entry profiles one T cell receptor (beta chain) with its context. The antigen remains undetermined. CDR1 LNHNV and CDR2 YYDKDF come from the germline V gene (reference sequence). The CDR3 totals 14 residues. V was shortened by 5 bases and J by 4 bases, with 9 bases between the two germline ends. In TCRdb, the reads were re-called with MiXCR into one record per CDR3 protein. Among 400,000 to 600,000 distinct CDR3 sequences listed, about 39% were seen once. These data originate in a study of T cell repertoires in cytomegalovirus infection. Study summary: Public TCR beta signatures marked donors with CMV infection and the matching HLA.

Study-level results: Within the response measured ex vivo, HLA-C-restricted CMV-specific TCR beta clonotypes were dominant. There were carriers of CMV plus the relevant HLA, and cumulative public TCR beta family frequency identified them.

This TCR came from a human donor in good health (CMV status not recorded). Some clones in this sample may be carry-over from other donors' samples. This specimen consisted of cultured PBMCs, obtained from culture after CMV antigen stimulation. The chain has TRBV15 and TRBJ1-6, with unresolved D. CDR3 bases: TGTGCCACCAGCTCACATGGATATAATTCACCCCTCCACTTT. This translates into CATSSHGYNSPLHF.